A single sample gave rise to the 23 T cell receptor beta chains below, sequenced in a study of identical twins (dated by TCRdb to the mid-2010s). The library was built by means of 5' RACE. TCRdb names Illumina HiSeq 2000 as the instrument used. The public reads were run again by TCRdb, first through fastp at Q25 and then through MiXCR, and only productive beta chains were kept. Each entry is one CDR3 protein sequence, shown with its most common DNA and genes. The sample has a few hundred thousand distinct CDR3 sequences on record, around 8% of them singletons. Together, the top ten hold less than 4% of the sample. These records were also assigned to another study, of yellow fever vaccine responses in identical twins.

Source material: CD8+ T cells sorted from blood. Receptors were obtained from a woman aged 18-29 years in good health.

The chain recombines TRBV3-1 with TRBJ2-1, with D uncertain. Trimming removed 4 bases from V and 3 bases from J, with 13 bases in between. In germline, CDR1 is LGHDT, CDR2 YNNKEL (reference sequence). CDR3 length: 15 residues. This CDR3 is CASSLIDGDYNEQFF. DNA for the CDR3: TGTGCCAGCAGCCTAATCGACGGCGACTACAATGAGCAGTTCTTC.

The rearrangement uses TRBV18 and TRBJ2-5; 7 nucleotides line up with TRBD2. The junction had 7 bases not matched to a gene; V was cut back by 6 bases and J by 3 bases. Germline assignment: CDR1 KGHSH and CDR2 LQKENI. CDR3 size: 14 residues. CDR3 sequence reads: CASSAGLTKETQYF. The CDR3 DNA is TGTGCCAGCTCGGCGGGACTAACGAAAGAGACCCAGTACTTC.

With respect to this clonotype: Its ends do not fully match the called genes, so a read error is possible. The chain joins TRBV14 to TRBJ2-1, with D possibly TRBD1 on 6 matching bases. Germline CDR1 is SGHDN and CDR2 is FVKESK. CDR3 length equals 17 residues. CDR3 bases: TGTGCCAGCAGCCTAAAAGGTTCAGGACAGATGTACAATGAGCAGCTCTTC. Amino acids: CASSLKGSGQMYNEQLF.

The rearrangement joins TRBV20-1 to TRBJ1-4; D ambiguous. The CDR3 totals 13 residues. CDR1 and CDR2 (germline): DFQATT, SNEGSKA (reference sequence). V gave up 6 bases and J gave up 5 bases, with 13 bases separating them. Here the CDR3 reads CSAPFGPNEKLFF. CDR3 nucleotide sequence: TGCAGTGCCCCGTTCGGGCCGAATGAAAAACTGTTTTTT.

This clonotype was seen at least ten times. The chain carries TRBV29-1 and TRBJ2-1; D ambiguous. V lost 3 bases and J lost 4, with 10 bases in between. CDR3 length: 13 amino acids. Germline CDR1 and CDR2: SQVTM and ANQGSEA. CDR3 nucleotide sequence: TGCAGCGTTGATGGGCTAGAGTACAATGAGCAGTTCTTC. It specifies CSVDGLEYNEQFF.

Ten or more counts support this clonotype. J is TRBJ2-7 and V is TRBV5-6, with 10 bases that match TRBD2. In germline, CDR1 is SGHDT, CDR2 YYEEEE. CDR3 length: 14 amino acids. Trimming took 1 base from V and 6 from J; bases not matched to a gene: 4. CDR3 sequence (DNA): TGTGCCAGCAGCTTGCGGCTAGCGGGAGTCGAGCAGTACTTC. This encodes CASSLRLAGVEQYF.

In nucleotides, the CDR3 is TGTGCCAGCAGGTATATCCAGGGATATACCTATGGCTACACCTTC. It specifies CASRYIQGYTYGYTF. The rearrangement joins TRBV12-3 or TRBV12-4 to TRBJ1-2; possibly TRBD1 for D (5 bases). The CDR3 has 15 amino acids. V dropped 6 bases and J dropped 4 bases, with 18 bases sitting between them.

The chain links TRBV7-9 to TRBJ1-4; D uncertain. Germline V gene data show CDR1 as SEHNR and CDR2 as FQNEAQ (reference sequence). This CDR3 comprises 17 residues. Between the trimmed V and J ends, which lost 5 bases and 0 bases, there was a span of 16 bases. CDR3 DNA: TGTGCCAGCAGCCGCCCCCCTTTAGAGGCAACTAATGAAAAACTGTTTTTT. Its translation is CASSRPPLEATNEKLFF.

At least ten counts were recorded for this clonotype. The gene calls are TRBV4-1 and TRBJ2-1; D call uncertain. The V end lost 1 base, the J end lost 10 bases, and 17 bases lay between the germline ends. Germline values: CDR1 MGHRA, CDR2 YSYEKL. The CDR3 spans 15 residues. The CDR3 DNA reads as TGCGCCAGCAGCCAAGTAGGCCTAACGGGTGGCGAGCAGTTCTTC. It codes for CASSQVGLTGGEQFF.

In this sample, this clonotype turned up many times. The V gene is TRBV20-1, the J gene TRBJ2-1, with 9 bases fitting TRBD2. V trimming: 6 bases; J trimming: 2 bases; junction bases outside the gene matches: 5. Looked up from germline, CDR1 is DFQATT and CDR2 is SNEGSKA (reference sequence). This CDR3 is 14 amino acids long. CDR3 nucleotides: TGCAGTGCCATAAAGCGGGAGGCCTACAATGAGCAGTTCTTC. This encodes CSAIKREAYNEQFF.

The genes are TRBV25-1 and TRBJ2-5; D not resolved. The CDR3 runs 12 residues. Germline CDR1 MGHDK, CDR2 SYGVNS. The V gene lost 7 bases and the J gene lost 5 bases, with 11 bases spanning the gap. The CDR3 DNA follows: TGTGCCAGCAAGGACCTGGGGGAGACCCAGTACTTC. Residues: CASKDLGETQYF.

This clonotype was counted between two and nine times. The CDR3 protein is CASSPGQGKETQYF. In DNA, the CDR3 is TGTGCCAGCAGCCCCGGACAGGGTAAAGAGACCCAGTACTTC. The rearrangement links TRBV6-1 to TRBJ2-5; 8 bases are shared with TRBD1. The germline V gene has CDR1 MNHNS and CDR2 SASEGT. CDR3 length: 14 amino acids. J lost 3 bases, V lost 6 bases, and 6 bases had no gene match.

The DNA of the CDR3 is TGTGCCAGCAGCTTAGACAGGGGGCTAGGGACCTACGAGCAGTACTTC. It codes for CASSLDRGLGTYEQYF. The chain carries TRBV7-9 and TRBJ2-7, with 9 bases aligning to TRBD1. V shed 1 base, J shed 2 bases, and the junction held 6 bases outside the gene matches. The CDR3 has 16 residues. Looked up from germline, CDR1 is SEHNR and CDR2 is FQNEAQ (reference sequence).

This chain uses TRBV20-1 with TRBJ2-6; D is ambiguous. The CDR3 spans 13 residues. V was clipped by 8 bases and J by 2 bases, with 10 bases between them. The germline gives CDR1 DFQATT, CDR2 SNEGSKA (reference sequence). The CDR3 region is CSTRGAGANVLTF. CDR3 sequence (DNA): TGCAGTACCCGCGGCGCTGGGGCCAACGTCCTGACTTTC.

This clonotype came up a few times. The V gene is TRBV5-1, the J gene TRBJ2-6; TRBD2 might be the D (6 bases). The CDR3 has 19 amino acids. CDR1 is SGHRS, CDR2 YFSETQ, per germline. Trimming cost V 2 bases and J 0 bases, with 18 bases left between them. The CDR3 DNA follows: TGCGCCAGCAGCTTCGCCGTGGAGGGTAACCCCTCTGGGGCCAACGTCCTGACTTTC. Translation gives CASSFAVEGNPSGANVLTF.

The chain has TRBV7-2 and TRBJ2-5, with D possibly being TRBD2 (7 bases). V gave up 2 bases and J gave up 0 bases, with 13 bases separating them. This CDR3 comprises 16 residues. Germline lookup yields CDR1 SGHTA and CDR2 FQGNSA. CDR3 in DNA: TGTGCCAGCAGCTTACTAGGGGGGGGGGACCAAGAGACCCAGTACTTC. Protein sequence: CASSLLGGGDQETQYF.

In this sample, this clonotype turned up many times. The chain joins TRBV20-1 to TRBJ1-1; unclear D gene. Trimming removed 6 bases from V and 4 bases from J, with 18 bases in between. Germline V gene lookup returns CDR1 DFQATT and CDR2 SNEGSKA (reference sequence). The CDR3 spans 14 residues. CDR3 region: CSASQWAGSTEAFF. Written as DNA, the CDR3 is TGCAGTGCCAGCCAGTGGGCCGGGAGCACTGAAGCTTTCTTT.

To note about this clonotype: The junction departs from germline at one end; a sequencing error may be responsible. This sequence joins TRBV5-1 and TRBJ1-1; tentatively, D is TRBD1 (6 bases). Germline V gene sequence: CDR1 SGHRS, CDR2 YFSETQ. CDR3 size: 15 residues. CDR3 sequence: CASSFTTNNRVEAFF. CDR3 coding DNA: TGTGCCAGCAGCTTTACTACAAATAACAGGGTCGAAGCTTTCTTT.

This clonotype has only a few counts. CDR3 residues: CASSPRASSKVNTDTQYF. In DNA form, the CDR3 reads TGTGCCAGCAGTCCAAGAGCCAGTAGCAAGGTTAACACAGATACGCAGTATTTT. The chain uses TRBV12-3 or TRBV12-4 and TRBJ2-3; no clear D. Between the trimmed V and J ends, which lost 5 bases and 2 bases, there was a span of 23 bases. CDR3 length equals 18 residues.

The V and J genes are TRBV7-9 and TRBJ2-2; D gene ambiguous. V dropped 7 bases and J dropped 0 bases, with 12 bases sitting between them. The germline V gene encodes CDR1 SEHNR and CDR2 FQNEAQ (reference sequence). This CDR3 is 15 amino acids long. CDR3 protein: CASTQVGTNTGELFF. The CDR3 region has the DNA TGTGCCAGCACCCAAGTGGGGACGAACACCGGGGAGCTGTTTTTT.

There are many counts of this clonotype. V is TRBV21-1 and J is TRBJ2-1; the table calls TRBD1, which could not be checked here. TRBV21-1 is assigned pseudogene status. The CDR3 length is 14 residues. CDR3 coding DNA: TGTGCCAGCAGGGCCCCAGGTTCCTACAATGAGCAGTTCTTC. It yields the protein CASRAPGSYNEQFF.

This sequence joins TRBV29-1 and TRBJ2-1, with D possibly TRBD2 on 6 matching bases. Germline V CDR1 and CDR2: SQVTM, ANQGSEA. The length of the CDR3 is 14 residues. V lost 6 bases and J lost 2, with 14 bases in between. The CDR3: CSVSRESPYNEQFF. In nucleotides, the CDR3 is TGCAGCGTCTCCCGGGAGTCCCCCTACAATGAGCAGTTCTTC.

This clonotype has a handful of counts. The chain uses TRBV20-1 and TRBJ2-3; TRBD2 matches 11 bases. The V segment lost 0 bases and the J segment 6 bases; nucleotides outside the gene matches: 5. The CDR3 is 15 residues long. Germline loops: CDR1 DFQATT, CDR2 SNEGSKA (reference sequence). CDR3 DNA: TGCAGTGCTAGAGATCTAGCGGGGGGCCTCGATACGCAGTATTTT. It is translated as CSARDLAGGLDTQYF.